Listed below are T cell receptor beta chains from one sample, sequenced in a study of blood T cells in healthy people across ages. TCRdb re-analysed the 5' RACE reads in MiXCR, keeping a single row per CDR3 protein. Of approximately 1.5 million distinct CDR3 sequences detected, roughly 43% appear once; the ten largest clones hold about 4%. The material sequenced was blood. Every receptor here comes from a woman between 18 and 30 years old in good health. Both conserved end residues are part of each CDR3. The D gene is left open where the match is weak. Only part of the rows carry a size: once, few, many, or a class if the clone is expanded.

J gene | V gene | clone size | D gene | CDR3 protein | CDR3 DNA
TRBJ2-5 | TRBV20-1 | . | TRBD1 | CSAAGTGGIWNEQYF | TGCAGTGCGGCCGGGACAGGGGGCATCTGGAATGAGCAGTACTTC
TRBJ2-2 | TRBV4-3 | . | TRBD2 | CASSQVAGHTGELFF | TGCGCCAGCAGCCAAGTAGCGGGGCACACCGGGGAGCTGTTTTTT
TRBJ2-7 | TRBV7-8 | . | TRBD2 | CASSFGTSGRAYHEQYF | TGTGCCAGCAGCTTTGGGACTAGCGGGAGGGCCTATCACGAGCAGTACTTC
TRBJ2-1 | TRBV24-1 | . | TRBD2 | CATSDRRGGADEQFF | TGTGCCACCAGTGATAGGCGGGGGGGGGCCGATGAGCAGTTCTTC
TRBJ2-1 | TRBV2 | once | TRBD1 | CASNQGASYNEQFF | TGTGCCAGCAACCAGGGGGCTTCCTACAATGAGCAGTTCTTC
TRBJ2-2 | TRBV4-2 | . | . | CASSPRRDFGELFF | TGTGCCAGCAGCCCGAGGCGGGATTTCGGGGAGCTGTTTTTT
TRBJ1-1 | TRBV7-8 | few | . | CASSLVRWGGTEAFF | TGTGCCAGCAGCTTAGTACGCTGGGGGGGAACTGAAGCTTTCTTT
TRBJ2-5 | TRBV4-3 | . | TRBD2 | CASSQGVTSGYNEQYF | TGCGCCAGCAGCCAGGGGGTGACTAGCGGATATAATGAGCAGTACTTC
TRBJ1-1 | TRBV10-2 | . | . | CASSELLLGEAFF | TGCGCCAGCAGTGAGTTACTCCTAGGGGAAGCTTTCTTT
TRBJ2-1 | TRBV12-3/TRBV12-4 | . | . | CASSLSSHYNEQFF | TGTGCCAGCAGTTTGTCGTCTCATTACAATGAGCAGTTCTTC
TRBJ1-1 | TRBV6-5 | . | . | CASSYSGGMNTEAFF | TGTGCCAGCAGTTACTCGGGCGGCATGAACACTGAAGCTTTCTTT
TRBJ2-5 | TRBV10-3 | . | . | CAISLTEETQYF | TGTGCCATCAGTTTAACAGAAGAGACCCAGTACTTC
TRBJ2-1 | TRBV9 | few | TRBD2 | CASSVAGLAYNEQFF | TGTGCCAGCAGCGTAGCAGGACTAGCTTACAATGAGCAGTTCTTC
TRBJ2-7 | TRBV2 | few | TRBD1 | CASRLGWSGTGSYEQYF | TGTGCCAGTCGTCTCGGCTGGTCCGGGACAGGGTCCTACGAGCAGTACTTC
TRBJ2-1 | TRBV11-1 | . | TRBD2 | CASSIPSGRAYNEQFF | TGTGCCAGCAGCATCCCTAGCGGGAGGGCTTACAATGAGCAGTTCTTC
TRBJ2-7 | TRBV20-1 | . | . | CSAGKGFAYEQYF | TGCAGTGCTGGAAAGGGGTTCGCCTACGAGCAGTACTTC
TRBJ1-4 | TRBV20-1 | once | . | CSASDSATNEKLFF | TGCAGTGCTTCGGACAGCGCAACTAATGAAAAACTGTTTTTT
TRBJ2-1 | TRBV9 | few | . | CASSVVIDPNNEQFF | TGTGCCAGCAGCGTAGTGATTGATCCGAACAATGAGCAGTTCTTC
TRBJ1-2 | TRBV19 | . | . | CASSPLRGAIYGYTF | TGTGCCAGTAGCCCTCTCCGCGGGGCAATCTATGGCTACACCTTC
TRBJ1-2 | TRBV4-3 | . | . | CASSQVAQTYYGYTF | TGCGCCAGCAGCCAAGTCGCCCAAACTTACTATGGCTACACCTTC
TRBJ2-1 | TRBV9 | . | . | CASSEIAPLGLYNEQFF | TGTGCCAGCAGCGAAATAGCGCCCCTAGGTCTCTACAATGAGCAGTTCTTC
TRBJ2-5 | TRBV10-3 | once | . | CAISTGRGGGETQYF | TGTGCCATTTCTACCGGGAGAGGTGGGGGAGAGACCCAGTACTTC
TRBJ2-3 | TRBV11-2 | few | TRBD2 | CASSLAASKRGFTDTQYF | TGTGCCAGCAGCTTAGCCGCCTCAAAGCGGGGGTTCACAGATACGCAGTATTTT
TRBJ2-7 | TRBV28 | . | TRBD1 | CASSLSTGGRNEQYF | TGTGCCAGCAGTTTGTCTACAGGGGGTCGGAACGAGCAGTACTTC
TRBJ2-7 | TRBV3-1 | few | . | CASSYWDSYEQYF | TGTGCCAGCAGCTATTGGGACTCCTACGAGCAGTACTTC
TRBJ2-3 | TRBV7-9 | few | TRBD2 | CASRPTSGSANTQYF | TGTGCCAGCAGACCGACTAGCGGGAGTGCAAATACGCAGTATTTT
TRBJ1-1 | TRBV4-3 | . | . | CASSQDRARVNTEAFF | TGCGCCAGCAGCCAAGATAGGGCGCGGGTGAACACTGAAGCTTTCTTT
TRBJ1-1 | TRBV20-1 | . | TRBD1 | CSARDTGQYTGAFF | TGCAGTGCTAGAGATACGGGACAGTACACTGGCGCTTTCTTT
TRBJ2-7 | TRBV14 | . | . | CASTNDHHEQYF | TGTGCCAGCACCAACGATCATCACGAGCAGTACTTC
TRBJ1-1 | TRBV4-3 | . | . | CASSHPVRGAFF | TGCGCCAGCAGCCATCCCGTGAGGGGAGCTTTCTTT
TRBJ1-2 | TRBV13 | few | TRBD1 | CASSSTGATYGYTF | TGTGCCAGCAGCTCGACAGGGGCTACTTATGGCTACACCTTC
TRBJ2-7 | TRBV20-1 | . | TRBD1 | CSARRGRFQEAQYF | TGCAGTGCTAGAAGGGGGCGCTTCCAAGAGGCCCAGTACTTC
TRBJ1-2 | TRBV5-1 | few | TRBD1 | CASSLAGTGSGYTF | TGCGCCAGCAGCTTGGCCGGGACAGGGAGTGGCTACACCTTC
TRBJ1-6 | TRBV7-9 | few | . | CASSFSYGNSPLHF | TGTGCCAGCAGCTTCTCCTACGGAAATTCACCCCTCCACTTT
TRBJ2-7 | TRBV29-1 | few | . | CSVAGRELYEQYF | TGCAGCGTTGCGGGACGTGAATTGTACGAGCAGTACTTC
TRBJ2-3 | TRBV29-1 | few | TRBD2 | CSAAMGLAGNTDTQYF | TGCAGCGCCGCTATGGGACTAGCGGGAAACACAGATACGCAGTATTTT
TRBJ2-1 | TRBV9 | few | . | CASSVEQGGGNEQFF | TGTGCCAGCAGCGTAGAACAGGGAGGAGGAAATGAGCAGTTCTTC
TRBJ2-3 | TRBV6-2/TRBV6-3 | few | . | CASSRRHPDTQYF | TGTGCCAGCAGTAGACGCCACCCAGATACGCAGTATTTT
TRBJ2-1 | TRBV11-3 | . | TRBD2 | CASSLGPSGVYNEQFF | TGTGCCAGCAGCTTAGGCCCTAGCGGGGTTTACAATGAGCAGTTCTTC
TRBJ2-1 | TRBV7-2 | few | TRBD2 | CASSLVGGGAYNEQFF | TGTGCCAGCAGCTTAGTTGGCGGGGGGGCCTACAATGAGCAGTTCTTC
TRBJ2-1 | TRBV6-2/TRBV6-3 | few | . | CASSYSPVGEQFF | TGTGCCAGCAGTTACTCCCCCGTGGGTGAGCAGTTCTTC
TRBJ1-2 | TRBV6-2/TRBV6-3 | . | . | CASRDRDRFGYTF | TGTGCCAGCAGAGACCGGGACCGCTTTGGCTACACCTTC
TRBJ2-1 | TRBV6-5 | . | . | CATRGVTYNEQFF | TGTGCCACACGAGGGGTCACCTACAATGAGCAGTTCTTC
TRBJ2-5 | TRBV9 | few | . | CASSVGGSGYEQYF | TGTGCCAGCAGCGTGGGGGGTTCGGGTTATGAGCAGTACTTC
TRBJ2-3 | TRBV7-3 | few | TRBD2 | CASQLAGGSDTQYF | TGTGCCAGCCAACTAGCGGGAGGGTCAGATACGCAGTATTTT
TRBJ1-2 | TRBV4-1 | few | . | CASSQELSNPDFFNYGYTF | TGCGCCAGCAGCCAAGAACTTTCTAATCCCGATTTTTTTAACTATGGCTACACCTTC
TRBJ2-5 | TRBV20-1 | . | TRBD2 | CSARGGRGETQYF | TGCAGTGCTAGAGGCGGGAGGGGAGAGACCCAGTACTTC
TRBJ2-5 | TRBV4-3 | few | . | CASSQDQYQETQYF | TGCGCCAGCAGCCAAGATCAGTACCAAGAGACCCAGTACTTC
TRBJ2-6 | TRBV12-3/TRBV12-4 | . | . | CASRSTDGANVMTF | TGTGCCAGCAGATCGACAGACGGGGCCAACGTCATGACTTTC